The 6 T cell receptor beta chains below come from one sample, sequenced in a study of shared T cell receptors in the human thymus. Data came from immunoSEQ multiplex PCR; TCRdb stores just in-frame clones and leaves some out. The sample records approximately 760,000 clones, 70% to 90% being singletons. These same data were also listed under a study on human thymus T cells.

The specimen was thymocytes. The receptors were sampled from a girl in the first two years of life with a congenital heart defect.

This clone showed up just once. CDR3 amino acids: CASRPNPQGLYGYTF. In DNA form, the CDR3 reads TGTGCCAGCAGGCCGAACCCCCAGGGATTATATGGCTACACCTTC. The V and J genes are TRBV6-6 and TRBJ1-2; D may be TRBD1 (5 bases). Germline lookup yields CDR1 MNHNY and CDR2 SVGAGI (reference sequence). The CDR3 totals 15 residues. V lost 6 bases to trimming and J lost 5 bases, with 19 bases between them.

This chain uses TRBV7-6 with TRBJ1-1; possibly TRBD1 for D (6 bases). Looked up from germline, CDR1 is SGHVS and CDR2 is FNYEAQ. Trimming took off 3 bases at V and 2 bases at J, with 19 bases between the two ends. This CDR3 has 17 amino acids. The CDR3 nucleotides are TGTGCCAGCAGCTTCGGGACAAAAAACCGCTCAAACACTGAAGCTTTCTTT. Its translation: CASSFGTKNRSNTEAFF.

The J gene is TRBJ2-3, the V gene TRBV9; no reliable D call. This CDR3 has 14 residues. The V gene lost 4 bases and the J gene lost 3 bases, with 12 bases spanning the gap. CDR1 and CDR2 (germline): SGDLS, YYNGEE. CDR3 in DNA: TGTGCCAGCAGCCCCGTGCGAGGTACAGATACGCAGTATTTT. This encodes CASSPVRGTDTQYF.

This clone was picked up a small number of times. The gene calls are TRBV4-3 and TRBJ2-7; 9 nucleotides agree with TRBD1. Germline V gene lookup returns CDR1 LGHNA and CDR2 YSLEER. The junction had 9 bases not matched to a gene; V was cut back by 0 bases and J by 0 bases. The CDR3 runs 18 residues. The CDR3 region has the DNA TGCGCCAGCAGCCAAGATATGTATGGGACAGGGAGCTCCTACGAGCAGTACTTC. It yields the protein CASSQDMYGTGSSYEQYF.

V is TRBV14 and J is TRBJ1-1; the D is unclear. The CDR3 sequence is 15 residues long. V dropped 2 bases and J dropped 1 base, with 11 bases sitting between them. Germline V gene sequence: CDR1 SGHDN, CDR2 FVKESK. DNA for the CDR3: TGTGCCAGCAGCCAATTAGTCGGGGAGAACACTGAAGCTTTCTTT. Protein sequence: CASSQLVGENTEAFF.

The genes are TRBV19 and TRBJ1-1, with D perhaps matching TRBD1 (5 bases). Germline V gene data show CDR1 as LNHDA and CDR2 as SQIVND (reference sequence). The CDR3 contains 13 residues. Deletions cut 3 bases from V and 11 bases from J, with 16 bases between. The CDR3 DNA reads TGTGCCAGTAGTATTAATTGGCCAGGGCATGCTTTCTTT. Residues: CASSINWPGHAFF.